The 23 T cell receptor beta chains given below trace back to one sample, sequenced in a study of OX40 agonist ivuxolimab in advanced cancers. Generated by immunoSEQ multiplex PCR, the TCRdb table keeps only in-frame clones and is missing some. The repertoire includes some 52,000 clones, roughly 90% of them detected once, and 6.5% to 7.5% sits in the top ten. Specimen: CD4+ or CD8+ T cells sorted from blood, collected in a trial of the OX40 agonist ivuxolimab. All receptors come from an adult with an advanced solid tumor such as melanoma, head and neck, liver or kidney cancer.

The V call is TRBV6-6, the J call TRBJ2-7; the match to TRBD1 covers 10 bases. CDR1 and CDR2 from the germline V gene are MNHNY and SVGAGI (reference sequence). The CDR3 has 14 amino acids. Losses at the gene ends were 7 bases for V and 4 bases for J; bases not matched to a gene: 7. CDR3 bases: TGTGCCAGCACCAACGACAGGGGGCTGTACGAGCAGTACTTC. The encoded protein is CASTNDRGLYEQYF.

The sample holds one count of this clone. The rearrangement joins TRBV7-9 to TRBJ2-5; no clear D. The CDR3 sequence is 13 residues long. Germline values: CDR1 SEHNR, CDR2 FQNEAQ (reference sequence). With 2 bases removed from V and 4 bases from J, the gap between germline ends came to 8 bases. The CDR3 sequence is CASSLNSRETQYF. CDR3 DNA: TGTGCCAGCAGCTTAAATTCACGAGAGACCCAGTACTTC.

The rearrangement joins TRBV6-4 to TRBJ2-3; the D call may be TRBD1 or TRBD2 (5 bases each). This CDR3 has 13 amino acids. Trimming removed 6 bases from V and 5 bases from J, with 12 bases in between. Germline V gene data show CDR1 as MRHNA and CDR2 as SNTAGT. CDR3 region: CASSGQRGDTQYF. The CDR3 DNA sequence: TGTGCCAGCAGCGGTCAGAGGGGAGATACGCAGTATTTT.

The CDR3 here is CASSSGTGGNQPQHF. The CDR3 DNA reads as TGTGCCAGTAGTTCCGGGACAGGGGGTAATCAGCCCCAGCATTTT. The chain is built from TRBV19 and TRBJ1-5; TRBD1 aligns across 11 bases. CDR1 is LNHDA and CDR2 is SQIVND in the germline V gene (reference sequence). J was trimmed by 4 bases and V by 5 bases; bases with no gene match: 4. The CDR3 runs to 15 residues.

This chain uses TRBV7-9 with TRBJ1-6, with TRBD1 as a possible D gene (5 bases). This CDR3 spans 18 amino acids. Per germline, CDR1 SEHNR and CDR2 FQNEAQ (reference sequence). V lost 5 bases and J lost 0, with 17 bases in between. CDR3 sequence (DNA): TGTGCCAGCAGCGCAGAGGGGACTTTTAGCTCCTATAATTCACCCCTCCACTTT. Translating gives CASSAEGTFSSYNSPLHF.

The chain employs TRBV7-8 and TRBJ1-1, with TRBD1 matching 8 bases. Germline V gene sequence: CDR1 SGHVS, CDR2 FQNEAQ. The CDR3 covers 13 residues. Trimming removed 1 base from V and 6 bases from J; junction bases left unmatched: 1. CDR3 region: CASSLETGAEAFF. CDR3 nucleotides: TGTGCCAGCAGCTTAGAGACAGGGGCTGAAGCTTTCTTT.

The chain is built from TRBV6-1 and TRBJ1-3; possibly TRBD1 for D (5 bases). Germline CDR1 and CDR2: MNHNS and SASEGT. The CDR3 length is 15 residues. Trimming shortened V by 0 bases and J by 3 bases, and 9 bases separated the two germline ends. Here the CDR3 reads CASSEAGGLGNTIYF. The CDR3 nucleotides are TGTGCCAGCAGTGAAGCTGGGGGACTTGGAAACACCATATATTTT.

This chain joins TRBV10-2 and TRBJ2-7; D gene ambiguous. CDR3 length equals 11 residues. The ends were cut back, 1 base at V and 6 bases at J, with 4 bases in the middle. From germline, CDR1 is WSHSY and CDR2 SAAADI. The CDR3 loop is CASSEYFEQYF. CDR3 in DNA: TGCGCCAGCAGTGAGTATTTCGAGCAGTACTTC.

The CDR3, as DNA: TGCGCCAGCAGCTTGGATGGGACACTGTATAATGAAAAACTGTTTTTT. Protein sequence: CASSLDGTLYNEKLFF. This sequence joins TRBV5-1 and TRBJ1-4, with D maybe TRBD1 (6 bases). Trimming left V 0 bases short and J 4 bases short, with 13 bases between. The length of the CDR3 is 16 residues. Germline V CDR1 and CDR2: SGHRS, YFSETQ. Combining the CDR3 with reference TRBV5-1 and TRBJ1-4 gives the whole variable domain KAGVTQTPRYLIKTRGQQVTLSCSPISGHRSVSWYQQTPGQGLQFLFEYFSETQRNKGNFPGRFSGRQFSNSRSEMNVSTLELGDSALYLCASSLDGTLYNEKLFFGSGTQLSVL.

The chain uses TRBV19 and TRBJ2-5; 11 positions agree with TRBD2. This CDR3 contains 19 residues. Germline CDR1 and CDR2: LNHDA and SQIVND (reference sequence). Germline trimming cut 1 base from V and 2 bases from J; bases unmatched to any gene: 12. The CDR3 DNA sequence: TGTGCCAGTAGTATAGCTCTCTCTAGCGGGGGGCCCCTTCAAGAGACCCAGTACTTC. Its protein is CASSIALSSGGPLQETQYF.

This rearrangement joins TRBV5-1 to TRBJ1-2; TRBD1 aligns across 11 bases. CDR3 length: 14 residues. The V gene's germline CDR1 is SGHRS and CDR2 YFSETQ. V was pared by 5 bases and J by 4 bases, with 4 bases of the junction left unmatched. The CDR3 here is CASRQGQGAYGYTF. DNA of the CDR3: TGCGCCAGCAGACAAGGACAGGGGGCCTATGGCTACACCTTC. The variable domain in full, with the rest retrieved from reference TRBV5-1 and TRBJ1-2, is KAGVTQTPRYLIKTRGQQVTLSCSPISGHRSVSWYQQTPGQGLQFLFEYFSETQRNKGNFPGRFSGRQFSNSRSEMNVSTLELGDSALYLCASRQGQGAYGYTFGSGTRLTVV.

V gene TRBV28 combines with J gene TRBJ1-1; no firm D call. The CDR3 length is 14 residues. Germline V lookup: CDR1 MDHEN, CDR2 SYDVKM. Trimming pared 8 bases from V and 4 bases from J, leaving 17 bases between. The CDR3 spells CASSFPGETTEAFF. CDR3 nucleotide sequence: TGTGCCAGCTCCTTCCCCGGGGAAACCACTGAAGCTTTCTTT.

CDR3 bases: TGTGCCAGCAGCCTCACAGGGACAGATACGCAGTATTTT. Its protein is CASSLTGTDTQYF. The J gene is TRBJ2-3, the V gene TRBV5-4, with TRBD1 as a possible D gene (6 bases). Trimming took off 4 bases at V and 3 bases at J, with 9 bases between the two ends. The CDR3 runs 13 residues. The germline V gene encodes CDR1 SGHNT and CDR2 YYREEE (reference sequence). The full variable domain, its missing parts supplied by reference TRBV5-4 and TRBJ2-3, is ETGVTQSPTHLIKTRGQQVTLRCSSQSGHNTVSWYQQALGQGPQFIFQYYREEENGRGNFPPRFSGLQFPNYSSELNVNALELDDSALYLCASSLTGTDTQYFGPGTRLTVL.

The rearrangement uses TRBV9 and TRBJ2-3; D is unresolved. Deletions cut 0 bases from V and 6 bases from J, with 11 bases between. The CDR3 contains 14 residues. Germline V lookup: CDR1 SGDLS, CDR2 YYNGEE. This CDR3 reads CASSVGIGSDTQYF. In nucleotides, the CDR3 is TGTGCCAGCAGCGTAGGCATCGGGTCCGATACGCAGTATTTT. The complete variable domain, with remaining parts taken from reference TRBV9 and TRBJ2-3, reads DSGVTQTPKHLITATGQRVTLRCSPRSGDLSVYWYQQSLDQGLQFLIQYYNGEERAKGNILERFSAQQFPDLHSELNLSSLELGDSALYFCASSVGIGSDTQYFGPGTRLTVL.

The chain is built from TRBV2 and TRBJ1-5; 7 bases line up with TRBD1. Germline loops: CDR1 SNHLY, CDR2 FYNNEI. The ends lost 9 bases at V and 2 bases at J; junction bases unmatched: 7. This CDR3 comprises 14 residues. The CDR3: CASNRDSGNQPQHF. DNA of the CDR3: TGTGCCAGTAACCGGGACAGTGGCAATCAGCCCCAGCATTTT.

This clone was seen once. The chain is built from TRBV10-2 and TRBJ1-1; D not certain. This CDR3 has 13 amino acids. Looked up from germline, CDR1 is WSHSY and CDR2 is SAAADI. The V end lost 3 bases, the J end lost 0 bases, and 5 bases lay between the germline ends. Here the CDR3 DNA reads TGCGCCAGCAGTGATCTGGTGAACACTGAAGCTTTCTTT. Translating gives CASSDLVNTEAFF.

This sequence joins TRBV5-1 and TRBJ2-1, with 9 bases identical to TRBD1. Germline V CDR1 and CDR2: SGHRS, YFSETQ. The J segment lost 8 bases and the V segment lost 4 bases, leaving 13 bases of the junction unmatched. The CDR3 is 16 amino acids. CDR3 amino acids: CASSNQPGTGSDEQFF. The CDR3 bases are TGCGCCAGCAGCAATCAACCCGGGACAGGGTCCGATGAGCAGTTCTTC.

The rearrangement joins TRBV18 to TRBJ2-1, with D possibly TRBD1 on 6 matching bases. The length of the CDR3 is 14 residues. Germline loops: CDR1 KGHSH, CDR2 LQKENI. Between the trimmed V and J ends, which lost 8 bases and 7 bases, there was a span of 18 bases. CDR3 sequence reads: CASAGTLGSNEQFF. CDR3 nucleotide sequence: TGTGCCAGCGCTGGGACACTAGGGTCGAATGAGCAGTTCTTC.

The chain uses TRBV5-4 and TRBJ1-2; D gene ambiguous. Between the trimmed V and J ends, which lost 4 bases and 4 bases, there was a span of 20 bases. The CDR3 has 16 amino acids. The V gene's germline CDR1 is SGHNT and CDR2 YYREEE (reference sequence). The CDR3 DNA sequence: TGTGCCAGCAGCCAAGATTCGACGGGCAAGGGCTATGGCTACACCTTC. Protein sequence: CASSQDSTGKGYGYTF.

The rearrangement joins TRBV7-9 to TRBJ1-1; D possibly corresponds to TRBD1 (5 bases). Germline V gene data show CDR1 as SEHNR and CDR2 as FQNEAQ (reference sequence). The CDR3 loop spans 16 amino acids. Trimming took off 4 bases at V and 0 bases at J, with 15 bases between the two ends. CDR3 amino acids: CASSSRPGTVNTEAFF. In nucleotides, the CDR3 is TGTGCCAGCAGCTCTAGGCCCGGGACGGTGAACACTGAAGCTTTCTTT.

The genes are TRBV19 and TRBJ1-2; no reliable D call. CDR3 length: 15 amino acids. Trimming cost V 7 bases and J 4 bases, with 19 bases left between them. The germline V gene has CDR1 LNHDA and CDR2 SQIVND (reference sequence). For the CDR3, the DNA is TGTGCCAGTACCATACACCGGACGGGGTCCTATGGCTACACCTTC. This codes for CASTIHRTGSYGYTF.

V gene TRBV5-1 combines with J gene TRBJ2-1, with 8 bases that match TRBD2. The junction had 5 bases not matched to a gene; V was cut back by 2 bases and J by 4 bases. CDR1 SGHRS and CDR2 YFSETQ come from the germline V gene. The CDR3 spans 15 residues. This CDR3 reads CASSFFAGGYNEQFF. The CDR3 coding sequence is TGCGCCAGCAGCTTCTTTGCGGGGGGTTACAATGAGCAGTTCTTC.

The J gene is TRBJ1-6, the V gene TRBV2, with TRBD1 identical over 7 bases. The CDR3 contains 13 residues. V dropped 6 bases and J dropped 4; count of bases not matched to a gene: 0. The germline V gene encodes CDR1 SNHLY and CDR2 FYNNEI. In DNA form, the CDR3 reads TGTGCCAGCAGGGACAGGTATAATTCACCCCTCCACTTT. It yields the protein CASRDRYNSPLHF.